This T cell receptor beta chain was obtained from a study of early T cells in non-severe SARS-CoV-2 infection. The protocol attached unique molecular identifiers to individual cDNA molecules. TCRdb ran MiXCR on the 5' RACE reads and lists one entry per CDR3 protein. The table lists some 89,000 distinct CDR3 sequences, around 10% of them singletons. Deletions cut 8 bases from V and 9 bases from J, with 8 bases between. Germline CDR1 is SNHLY and CDR2 is FYNNEI. The CDR3 length is 10 residues. The origin of this receptor is an adult who was a healthcare worker with PCR-confirmed SARS-CoV-2 infection or an uninfected control (not recorded which). The chain combines TRBV2 with TRBJ2-1; D tentatively reads TRBD1 or TRBD2 (5 bases each). The starting material was whole blood, obtained at baseline. As DNA, the CDR3 is TGTGCCAGCGGGGGATTTGAGCAGTTCTTC. It encodes CASGGFEQFF. Full variable domain (rest looked up from reference TRBV2 and TRBJ2-1): EPEVTQTPSHQVTQMGQEVILRCVPISNHLYFYWYRQILGQKVEFLVSFYNNEISEKSEIFDDQFSVERPDGSNFTLKIRSTKLEDSAMYFCASGGFEQFFGPGTRLTVL.